This T cell receptor beta chain came from a study of T cell responses to AZD1222 COVID-19 vaccine. TCRdb's table, derived via immunoSEQ multiplex PCR, lists solely in-frame clones and lacks some. The repertoire has fewer than 150,000 clones, about nine tenths of them found once; the top ten carry 3.4%. Germline V gene data show CDR1 as MGHRA and CDR2 as YSYEKL. V dropped 3 bases and J dropped 0 bases, with 8 bases sitting between them. The CDR3 covers 14 residues. This specimen was peripheral blood, taken on day 0 of AZD1222 vaccination. The chain carries TRBV4-1 and TRBJ1-2; D gene uncertain. The TCR sequence derives from an adult in good health. The DNA of the CDR3 is TGCGCCAGCAGCCAGGGTCGGGCTAACTATGGCTACACCTTC. Encoded protein: CASSQGRANYGYTF.